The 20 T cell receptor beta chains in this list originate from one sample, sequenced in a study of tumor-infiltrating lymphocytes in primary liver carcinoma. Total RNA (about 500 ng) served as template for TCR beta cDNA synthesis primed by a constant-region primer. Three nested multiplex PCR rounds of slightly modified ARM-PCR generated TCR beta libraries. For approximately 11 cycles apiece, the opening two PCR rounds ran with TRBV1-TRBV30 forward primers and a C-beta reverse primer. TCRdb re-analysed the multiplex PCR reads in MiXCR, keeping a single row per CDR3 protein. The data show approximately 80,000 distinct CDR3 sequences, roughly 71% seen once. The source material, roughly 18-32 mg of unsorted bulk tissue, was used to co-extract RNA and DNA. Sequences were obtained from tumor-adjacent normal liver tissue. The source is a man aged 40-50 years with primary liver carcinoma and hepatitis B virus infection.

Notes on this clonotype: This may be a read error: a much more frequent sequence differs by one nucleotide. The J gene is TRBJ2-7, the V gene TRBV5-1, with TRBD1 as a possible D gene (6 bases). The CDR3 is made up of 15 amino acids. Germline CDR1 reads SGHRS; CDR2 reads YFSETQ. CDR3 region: CASCLSSGHLYEQYF. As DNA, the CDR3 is TGCGCCAGCTGCTTGTCATCGGGACACCTCTACGAGCAGTACTTC.

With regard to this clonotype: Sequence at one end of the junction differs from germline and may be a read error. As DNA, the CDR3 is TGCAGCGTTGGGATTGCGTTTCGAAATGAGCAGTTATTC. As protein: CSVGIAFRNEQLF. The chain has TRBV29-1 and TRBJ2-1; D not resolved. Germline V lookup: CDR1 SQVTM, CDR2 ANQGSEA. The length of the CDR3 is 13 residues.

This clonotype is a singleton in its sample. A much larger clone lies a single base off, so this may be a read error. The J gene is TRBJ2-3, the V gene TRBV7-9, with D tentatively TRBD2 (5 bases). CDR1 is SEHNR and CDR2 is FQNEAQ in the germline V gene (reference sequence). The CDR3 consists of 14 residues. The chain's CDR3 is CDSSLEEGTDTQYF. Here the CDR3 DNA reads TGTGACAGCAGCTTAGAGGAGGGCACAGATACGCAGTATTTT. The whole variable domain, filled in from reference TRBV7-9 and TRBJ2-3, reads DTGVSQNPRHKITKRGQNVTFRCDPISEHNRLYWYRQTLGQGPEFLTYFQNEAQLEKSRLLSDRFSAERPKGSFSTLEIQRTEQGDSAMYLCDSSLEEGTDTQYFGPGTRLTVL.

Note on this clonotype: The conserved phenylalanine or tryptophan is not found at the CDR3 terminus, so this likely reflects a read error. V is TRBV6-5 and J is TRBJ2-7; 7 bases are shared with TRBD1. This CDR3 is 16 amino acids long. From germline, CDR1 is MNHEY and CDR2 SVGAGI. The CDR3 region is CASRPGQAASFYGQYS. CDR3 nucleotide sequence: TGTGCTAGCAGGCCCGGACAGGCAGCATCCTTTTACGGGCAGTACTCC.

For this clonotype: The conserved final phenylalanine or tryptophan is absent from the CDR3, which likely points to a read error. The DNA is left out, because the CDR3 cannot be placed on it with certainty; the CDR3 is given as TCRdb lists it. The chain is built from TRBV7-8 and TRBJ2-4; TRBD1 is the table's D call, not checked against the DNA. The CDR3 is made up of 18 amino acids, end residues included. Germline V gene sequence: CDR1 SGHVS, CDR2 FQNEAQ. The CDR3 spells CASSLVGRGSMAKNIQYY.

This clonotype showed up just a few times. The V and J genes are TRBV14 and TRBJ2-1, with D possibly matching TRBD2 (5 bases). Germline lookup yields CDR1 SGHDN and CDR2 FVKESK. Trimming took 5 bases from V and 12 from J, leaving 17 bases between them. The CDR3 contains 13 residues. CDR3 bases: TGTGCCAGCAGCTTCTGTAGAGGGTGGGGGCAGTTCTTC. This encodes CASSFCRGWGQFF.

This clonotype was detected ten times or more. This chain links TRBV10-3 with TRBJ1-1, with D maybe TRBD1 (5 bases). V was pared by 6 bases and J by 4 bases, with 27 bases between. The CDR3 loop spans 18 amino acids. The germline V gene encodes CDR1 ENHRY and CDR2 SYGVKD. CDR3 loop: CAIRDSRVLPDRSTEAFF. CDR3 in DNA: TGTGCCATCAGGGATTCCAGGGTTCTACCCGATAGGTCCACTGAAGCTTTCTTT.

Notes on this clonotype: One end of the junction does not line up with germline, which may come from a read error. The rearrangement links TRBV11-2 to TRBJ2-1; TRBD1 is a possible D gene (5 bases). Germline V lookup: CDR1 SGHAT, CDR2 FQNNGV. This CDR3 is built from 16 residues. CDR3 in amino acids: CASSLELLTGMNEQSF. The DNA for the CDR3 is TGTGCCAGCAGTTTAGAGCTCCTAACAGGAATGAATGAGCAGTCCTTC.

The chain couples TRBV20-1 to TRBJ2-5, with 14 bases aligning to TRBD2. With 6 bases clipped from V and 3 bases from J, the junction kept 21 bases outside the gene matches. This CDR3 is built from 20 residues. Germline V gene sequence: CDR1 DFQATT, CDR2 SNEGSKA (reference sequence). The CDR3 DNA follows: TGCAGTGCCAGAACCCTACTTCGACTAGCGGGAGGGCCGCGAGAAGAGACCCAGTACTTC. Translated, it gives CSARTLLRLAGGPREETQYF.

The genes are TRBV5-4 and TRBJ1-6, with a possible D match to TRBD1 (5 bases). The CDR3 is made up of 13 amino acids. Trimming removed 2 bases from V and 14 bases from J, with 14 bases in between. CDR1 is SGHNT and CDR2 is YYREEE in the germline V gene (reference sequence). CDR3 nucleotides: TGTGCCAGCAGCTTAGAGCGGGAGGGGACCCTCCACTTT. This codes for CASSLEREGTLHF.

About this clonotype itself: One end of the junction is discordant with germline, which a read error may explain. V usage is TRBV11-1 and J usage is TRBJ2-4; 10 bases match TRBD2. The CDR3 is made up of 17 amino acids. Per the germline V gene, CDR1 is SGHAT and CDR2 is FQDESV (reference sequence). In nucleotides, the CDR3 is TGTGCCAGCAGGTTTCCCGGGACTAGCGAGACCAAAAACATCCAGTACTTC. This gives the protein CASRFPGTSETKNIQYF.

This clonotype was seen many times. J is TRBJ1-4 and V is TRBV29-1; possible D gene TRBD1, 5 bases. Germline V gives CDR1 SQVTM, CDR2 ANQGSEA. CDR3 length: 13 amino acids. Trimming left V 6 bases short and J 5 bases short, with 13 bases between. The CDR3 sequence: CSVGDGQNEKLFF. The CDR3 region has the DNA TGCAGCGTCGGGGACGGTCAAAATGAAAAACTGTTTTTT.

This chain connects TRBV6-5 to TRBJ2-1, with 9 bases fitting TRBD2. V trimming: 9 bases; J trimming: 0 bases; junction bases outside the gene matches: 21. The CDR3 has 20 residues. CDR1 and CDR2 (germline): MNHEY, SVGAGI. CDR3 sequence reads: CARPPGPGLALSSSYNEQFF. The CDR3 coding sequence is TGTGCCAGACCTCCGGGACCGGGACTAGCTCTCAGTAGCTCCTACAATGAGCAGTTCTTC.

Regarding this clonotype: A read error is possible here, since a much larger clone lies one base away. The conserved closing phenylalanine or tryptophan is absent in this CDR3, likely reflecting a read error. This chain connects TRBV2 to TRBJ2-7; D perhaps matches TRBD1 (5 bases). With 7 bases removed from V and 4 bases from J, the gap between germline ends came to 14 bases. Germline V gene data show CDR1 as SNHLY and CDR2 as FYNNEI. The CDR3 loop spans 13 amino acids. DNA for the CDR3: TGTGCCAGCAACGCCAGGGCAGGATACGAGCAGTACTCC. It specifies CASNARAGYEQYS.

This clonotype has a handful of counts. Written as DNA, the CDR3 is TGTGCCAGCAGCTTGATGGGGAACAATCAGCCCCAGCATTTT. Protein product: CASSLMGNNQPQHF. The rearrangement uses TRBV5-5 and TRBJ1-5; D not certain. The germline V gene encodes CDR1 SGHKS and CDR2 YYEKEE (reference sequence). This CDR3 comprises 14 residues. V lost 1 base and J lost 3, with 8 bases in between. Full variable domain (remainder filled in from reference TRBV5-5 and TRBJ1-5): DAGVTQSPTHLIKTRGQQVTLRCSPISGHKSVSWYQQVLGQGPQFIFQYYEKEERGRGNFPDRFSARQFPNYSSELNVNALLLGDSALYLCASSLMGNNQPQHFGDGTRLSIL.

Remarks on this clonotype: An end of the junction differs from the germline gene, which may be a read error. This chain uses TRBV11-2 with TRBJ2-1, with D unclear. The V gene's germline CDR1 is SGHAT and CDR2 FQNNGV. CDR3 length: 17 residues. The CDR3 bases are TGTACCAGCAGCTTAGTCGGTCTCCCGATCTCCTACAATGAGCAGTTCTTC. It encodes CTSSLVGLPISYNEQFF.

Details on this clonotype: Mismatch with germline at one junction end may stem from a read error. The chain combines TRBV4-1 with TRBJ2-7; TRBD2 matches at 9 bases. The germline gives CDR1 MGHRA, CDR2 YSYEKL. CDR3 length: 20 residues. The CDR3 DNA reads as TGCGCCAGCAGCCAAGTGTTGTCTCGGACTAGCGTGCGCTTAACCTACGAGCGGTACTTC. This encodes CASSQVLSRTSVRLTYERYF.

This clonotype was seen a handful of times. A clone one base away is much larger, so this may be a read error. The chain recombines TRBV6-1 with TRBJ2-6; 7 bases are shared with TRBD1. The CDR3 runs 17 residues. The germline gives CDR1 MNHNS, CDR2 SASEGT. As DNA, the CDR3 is TGTGCCAGCAACCCGGGACAGATCGGCTCTGGGGCCAACGCCCTGTCTTTC. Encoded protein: CASNPGQIGSGANALSF.

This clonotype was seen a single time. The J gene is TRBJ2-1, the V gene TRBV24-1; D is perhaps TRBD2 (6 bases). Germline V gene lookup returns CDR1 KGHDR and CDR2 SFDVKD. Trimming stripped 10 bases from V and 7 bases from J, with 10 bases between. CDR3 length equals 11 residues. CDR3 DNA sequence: TGTGCCACGGGGCGGGATAATGAGCAGTTCTTC. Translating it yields CATGRDNEQFF.

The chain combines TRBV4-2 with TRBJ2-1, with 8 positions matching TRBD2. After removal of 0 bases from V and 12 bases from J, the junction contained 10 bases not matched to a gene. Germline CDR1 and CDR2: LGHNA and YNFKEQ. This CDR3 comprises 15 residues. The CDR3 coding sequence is TGTGCCAGCAGCCAAGAACAGCAGCGGGAGTACGGGCAGTTCTTC. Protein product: CASSQEQQREYGQFF.